The source of this T cell receptor beta chain is a study of regulatory T cells in long-lasting Graves disease. This sample's time point: newly diagnosed GD, antithyroid drugs for less than 3 months. Making the TCR library involved RNA that had been extracted from PBMCs. A volume of nine milliliters of peripheral blood was collected in EDTA tubes. CDR3 regions were amplified by Arm-PCR using iRepertoire HTBI primers to build TCR beta libraries. In TCRdb, the multiplex PCR reads were re-called with MiXCR into one record per CDR3 protein. The repertoire holds 350,000 to 400,000 distinct CDR3 sequences, with about 14% as singletons. The table lists this clonotype with many counts. CDR3 length: 11 residues. Trimming removed 1 base at V and 8 bases at J, with 4 bases between.

This sequence joins TRBV12-3 or TRBV12-4 and TRBJ2-3; no definite D call. This receptor was identified in a female donor with Graves disease. The sequenced sample was peripheral blood mononuclear cells (PBMCs), obtained at new diagnosis, from a patient treated with antithyroid drugs. DNA for the CDR3: TGTGCCAGCAGTTTAGAGGGTACGCAGTATTTT. Translation gives CASSLEGTQYF.